This T cell receptor beta chain was obtained from a study of shared clonotypes between healthy human individuals. CDR3 size: 14 residues. Trimming removed 1 base at V and 0 bases at J, with 5 bases between. Germline values: CDR1 KGHSH, CDR2 LQKENI. Sequenced by immunoSEQ multiplex PCR; TCRdb stores in-frame clones only, minus some. The data show about 1.1 million clones, approximately 77% seen once. The V call is TRBV18, the J call TRBJ2-3; D is unclear. Sequences were obtained from memory CD4+ T cells from PBMCs. Subset noted: CD45RA-negative fraction. The receptor was isolated from a man aged 18 to 29 in good health. Some clones in this sample may be carry-over from other donors' samples. CDR3 region: CASSPQISTDTQYF. CDR3 DNA: TGTGCCAGCTCACCACAGATAAGCACAGATACGCAGTATTTT. Complete variable domain (other parts from reference TRBV18 and TRBJ2-3): NAGVMQNPRHLVRRRGQEARLRCSPMKGHSHVYWYRQLPEEGLKFMVYLQKENIIDESGMPKERFSAEFPKEGPSILRIQQVVRGDSAAYFCASSPQISTDTQYFGPGTRLTVL.